The 18 T cell receptor beta chains reported below all come from one sample, sequenced in a study of blood T cell repertoires in COVID-19. The repertoire was sequenced with immunoSEQ multiplex PCR; TCRdb's copy has only in-frame clones and lacks some. The table lists some 100,000 clones, around 89% of them singletons. The sequencing input was peripheral blood. The receptor set was obtained from a human donor with acute or convalescent COVID-19. The donor label of this sample is uncertain.

This rearrangement joins TRBV14 to TRBJ2-5; a possible D gene is TRBD2 (5 bases). The CDR3 covers 13 residues. Germline-derived CDR1 and CDR2 are SGHDN and FVKESK. With 3 bases removed from V and 2 bases from J, the gap between germline ends came to 7 bases. The CDR3 DNA reads TGTGCCAGCAGCCATTGGACTCAAGAGACCCAGTACTTC. Protein sequence: CASSHWTQETQYF.

The gene calls are TRBV4-2 and TRBJ2-7; 8 bases agree with TRBD2. Germline-derived CDR1 and CDR2 are LGHNA and YNFKEQ. The V gene end was trimmed by 1 base and the J gene end by 4 bases; junction bases not matched to a gene: 3. CDR3 length equals 14 residues. The CDR3 loop reads CASSQGTSGYEQYF. The CDR3, as DNA: TGTGCCAGCAGCCAAGGTACTAGCGGATACGAGCAGTACTTC.

This sequence joins TRBV6-5 and TRBJ2-7, with 8 bases matching TRBD2. Trimming at V came to 10 bases and at J to 5 bases, leaving 7 bases not matched to a gene. In germline, CDR1 is MNHEY, CDR2 SVGAGI. CDR3 length equals 12 residues. The CDR3 DNA reads as TGTGCCACAGCGGGAGATCCCGACGAGCAGTACTTC. Translation gives CATAGDPDEQYF.

The rearrangement joins TRBV10-3 to TRBJ2-5; a weak D match, TRBD1 (5 bases). V was clipped by 6 bases and J by 2 bases, with 16 bases between them. This CDR3 is built from 15 residues. Germline CDR1 is ENHRY and CDR2 is SYGVKD. In nucleotides, the CDR3 is TGTGCCATCAGGGCGGAGTGGCCAGGGCAAGAGACCCAGTACTTC. It yields the protein CAIRAEWPGQETQYF.

V is TRBV2 and J is TRBJ1-2; D gene ambiguous. With 2 bases removed from V and 0 bases from J, the gap between germline ends came to 7 bases. The germline V gene encodes CDR1 SNHLY and CDR2 FYNNEI. The CDR3 spans 14 residues. CDR3 sequence reads: CASSEFSANYGYTF. DNA of the CDR3: TGTGCCAGCAGTGAATTCAGCGCTAACTATGGCTACACCTTC.

The chain is built from TRBV28 and TRBJ1-4, with 7 bases aligning to TRBD1. CDR3 length equals 16 residues. The trim removed 5 bases at V and 3 bases at J, leaving 9 bases unmatched. Germline V lookup: CDR1 MDHEN, CDR2 SYDVKM. The CDR3 reads CASSPWPGQPNEKLFF. The CDR3 DNA reads TGTGCCAGCAGTCCCTGGCCGGGACAGCCTAATGAAAAACTGTTTTTT.

This chain links TRBV18 with TRBJ1-2; D gene ambiguous. V was trimmed by 0 bases and J by 3 bases, leaving 8 bases between them. The CDR3 length is 14 residues. From germline, CDR1 is KGHSH and CDR2 LQKENI. CDR3 sequence reads: CASSPPHIDYGYTF. CDR3 DNA: TGTGCCAGCTCACCACCCCACATCGACTATGGCTACACCTTC.

V gene TRBV10-3 combines with J gene TRBJ2-7, with TRBD2 identical over 13 bases. The CDR3 contains 16 residues. Germline values: CDR1 ENHRY, CDR2 SYGVKD. V lost 0 bases and J lost 4; bases outside the gene matches: 3. Here the CDR3 reads CAISESTSGRRYEQYF. CDR3 sequence (DNA): TGTGCCATCAGTGAGTCGACTAGCGGGAGGAGGTACGAGCAGTACTTC.

V usage is TRBV27 and J usage is TRBJ1-6; D might be TRBD1 (5 bases). Trimming took off 3 bases at V and 10 bases at J, with 19 bases between the two ends. The CDR3 consists of 16 residues. The V gene's germline CDR1 is MNHEY and CDR2 SMNVEV (reference sequence). The chain's CDR3 is CASSFILGGRVSPLHF. In DNA form, the CDR3 reads TGTGCCAGCAGTTTCATTTTGGGGGGTAGGGTATCACCCCTCCACTTT.

In its sample, this clone was seen once. J is TRBJ2-3 and V is TRBV5-1, with 9 bases aligning to TRBD2. Germline CDR1 and CDR2: SGHRS and YFSETQ. CDR3 length: 16 residues. The junction had 5 bases not matched to a gene; V was cut back by 3 bases and J by 0 bases. The CDR3, as DNA: TGCGCCAGCAGCTCGACTAGCGGCTTTAGCACAGATACGCAGTATTTT. Its protein product is CASSSTSGFSTDTQYF.

This clone was recorded a few times. The J gene is TRBJ1-4, the V gene TRBV28; D remains unclear. Trimming cost V 8 bases and J 0 bases, with 16 bases left between them. This CDR3 contains 16 residues. CDR1 is MDHEN and CDR2 is SYDVKM in the germline V gene. The CDR3 DNA is TGTGCCAGCTGCTTACCCCAGGCCGCAACTAATGAAAAACTGTTTTTT. Residues: CASCLPQAATNEKLFF.

The chain combines TRBV11-2 with TRBJ1-6; no firm D call. Between the trimmed V and J ends, which lost 2 bases and 0 bases, there was a span of 2 bases. This CDR3 contains 14 residues. Germline-derived CDR1 and CDR2 are SGHAT and FQNNGV. This chain's CDR3 is CASSLRSYNSPLHF. CDR3 DNA: TGTGCCAGCAGCTTACGCTCCTATAATTCACCCCTCCACTTT.

The chain is built from TRBV28 and TRBJ1-2, with TRBD1 identical over 11 bases. The V segment lost 1 base and the J segment 2 bases; nucleotides outside the gene matches: 3. Germline-derived CDR1 and CDR2 are MDHEN and SYDVKM. This CDR3 contains 16 residues. CDR3 DNA sequence: TGTGCCAGCAGTTTATATCGGACAGGGGGCAACTATGGCTACACCTTC. Its protein is CASSLYRTGGNYGYTF.

J is TRBJ2-1 and V is TRBV11-2, with 12 nucleotides matching TRBD2. V shed 3 bases, J shed 0 bases, and the junction held 6 bases outside the gene matches. Germline values: CDR1 SGHAT, CDR2 FQNNGV. The CDR3 spans 18 residues. The CDR3 sequence is CASSLRLAGASSYNEQFF. CDR3 nucleotide sequence: TGTGCCAGCAGCTTGAGACTAGCGGGAGCCAGCTCCTACAATGAGCAGTTCTTC.

The genes are TRBV28 and TRBJ1-2; maybe TRBD1 (5 bases). The V and J ends lost 7 bases and 0 bases respectively, with 12 bases between them. This CDR3 comprises 14 residues. Looked up from germline, CDR1 is MDHEN and CDR2 is SYDVKM. CDR3 nucleotides: TGTGCCAGCATGACAACAGGAACTAACTATGGCTACACCTTC. It specifies CASMTTGTNYGYTF.

The DNA for the CDR3 is TGTGCCAGCAGCTTAGAAGGGGGCCATTCACCCCTCCACTTT. It translates to CASSLEGGHSPLHF. The chain recombines TRBV7-9 with TRBJ1-6; 7 positions match TRBD1. The CDR3 length is 14 residues. Germline trimming cut 1 base from V and 8 bases from J; bases unmatched to any gene: 2. Germline values: CDR1 SEHNR, CDR2 FQNEAQ (reference sequence).

CDR3 nucleotide sequence: TGTGCCAGTAGTAGGGGGCTTTCAAGTGAAAAACTGTTTTTT. Its protein product is CASSRGLSSEKLFF. This chain uses TRBV19 with TRBJ1-4, with D possibly matching TRBD1 (6 bases). Trimming cost V 4 bases and J 7 bases, with 13 bases left between them. The germline V gene encodes CDR1 LNHDA and CDR2 SQIVND (reference sequence). There are 14 residues in the CDR3.

The CDR3 region is CASSPGILNTIYF. The CDR3 bases are TGCGCCAGCAGCCCGGGGATTCTAAACACCATATATTTT. V and J are TRBV5-1 and TRBJ1-3, with D unclear. V shed 4 bases and J shed 6 bases, with 11 bases lying between them. Germline V gene data show CDR1 as SGHRS and CDR2 as YFSETQ. This CDR3 spans 13 amino acids.